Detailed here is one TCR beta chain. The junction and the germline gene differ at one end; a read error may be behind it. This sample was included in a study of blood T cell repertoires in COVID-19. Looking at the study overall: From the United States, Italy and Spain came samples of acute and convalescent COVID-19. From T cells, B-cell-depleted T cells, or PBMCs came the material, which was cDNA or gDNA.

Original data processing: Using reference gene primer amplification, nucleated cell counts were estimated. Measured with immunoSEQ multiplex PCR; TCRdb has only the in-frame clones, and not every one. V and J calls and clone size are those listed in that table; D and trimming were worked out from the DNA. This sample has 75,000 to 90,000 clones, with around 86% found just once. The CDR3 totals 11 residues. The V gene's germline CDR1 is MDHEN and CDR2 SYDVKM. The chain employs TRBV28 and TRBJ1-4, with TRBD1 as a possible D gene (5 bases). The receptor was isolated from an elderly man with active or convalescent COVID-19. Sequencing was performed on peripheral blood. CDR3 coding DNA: TGTGCCAGCAGTAACGGACACCCGGTTGTTTTT. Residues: CASSNGHPVVF.